The clone carrying this T cell receptor (beta chain) was found a few times. The target antigen is unknown. The record originates from a study of CD8 T cells in acute hepatitis C reinfection. In the study overall: Sequences come from NS3-1073-specific CD8+ T cells, during acute infection and after clearance. Study-wide results and caveats: Differing sequencing approaches may have limited exact matches to other epitopes.

CDR3 length: 14 residues. The junction had 6 bases not matched to a gene; V was cut back by 5 bases and J by 8 bases. Looked up from germline, CDR1 is SGHVS and CDR2 is FQNEAQ. The time point denotes: naive CD8 control sorted from an acute-time-point sample. Sequencing was performed with immunoSEQ multiplex PCR; in TCRdb, only in-frame clones are kept and a portion is missing. The data hold some 38,000 clones, with approximately 90% observed a single time. The chain joins TRBV7-8 to TRBJ2-2; the match to TRBD1 covers 9 bases. The receptor's source is a man aged 25 to 45 with chronic hepatitis C. The sample consisted of naive CD8+ T cells from PBMCs. The CDR3 bases are TGTGCCAGCAGCGGGACAGGGAGTAGAGGGGAGCTGTTTTTT. Protein sequence: CASSGTGSRGELFF.